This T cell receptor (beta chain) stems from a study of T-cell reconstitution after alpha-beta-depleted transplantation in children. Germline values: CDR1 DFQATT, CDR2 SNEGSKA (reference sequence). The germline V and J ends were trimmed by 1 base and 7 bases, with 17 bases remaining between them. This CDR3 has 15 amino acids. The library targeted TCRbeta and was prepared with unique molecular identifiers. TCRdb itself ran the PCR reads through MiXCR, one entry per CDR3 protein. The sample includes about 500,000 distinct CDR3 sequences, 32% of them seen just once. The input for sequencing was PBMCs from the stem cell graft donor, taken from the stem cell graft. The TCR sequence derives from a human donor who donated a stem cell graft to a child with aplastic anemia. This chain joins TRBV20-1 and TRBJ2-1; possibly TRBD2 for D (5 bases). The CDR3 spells CSARVTGRSPNEQFF. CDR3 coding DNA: TGCAGTGCTAGAGTCACGGGAAGGTCCCCTAATGAGCAGTTCTTC.